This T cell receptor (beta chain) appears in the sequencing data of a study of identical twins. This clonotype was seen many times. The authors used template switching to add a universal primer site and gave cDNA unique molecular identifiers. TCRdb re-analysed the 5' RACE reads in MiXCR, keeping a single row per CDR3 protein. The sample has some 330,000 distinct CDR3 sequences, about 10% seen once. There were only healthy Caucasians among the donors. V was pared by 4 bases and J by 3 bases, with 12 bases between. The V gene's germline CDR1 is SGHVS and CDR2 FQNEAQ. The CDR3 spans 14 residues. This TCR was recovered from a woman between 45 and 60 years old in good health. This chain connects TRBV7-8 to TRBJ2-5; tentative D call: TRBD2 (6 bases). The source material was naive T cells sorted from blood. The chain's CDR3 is CASSYGTPKETQYF. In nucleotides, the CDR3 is TGTGCCAGCAGCTACGGGACTCCAAAAGAGACCCAGTACTTC.